Presented here are 24 T cell receptor beta chains from one specimen sequenced in a study of regulatory dendritic cells for organ transplantation. The repertoire was sequenced with immunoSEQ multiplex PCR; TCRdb's copy has only in-frame clones and lacks some. The profile shows just under 30,000 clones, 60% to 80% of them singletons. The sequenced material came from memory CD4+ T cells from blood. Subset: CD45RO+ memory T cells. Receptors originate from a human donor in good health.

This chain links TRBV30 with TRBJ2-3, with D uncertain. Germline V gene lookup returns CDR1 GTSNPN and CDR2 SVGIG (reference sequence). V was shortened by 1 base and J by 5 bases, with 7 bases between the two germline ends. The CDR3 is 12 amino acids. The CDR3 spells CAWSETGDTQYF. In nucleotides, the CDR3 is TGTGCCTGGAGTGAGACCGGAGATACGCAGTATTTT.

The chain uses TRBV2 and TRBJ2-3, with TRBD2 as a possible D gene (5 bases). Germline CDR1 is SNHLY and CDR2 is FYNNEI. Trimming pared 8 bases from V and 0 bases from J, leaving 12 bases between. This CDR3 is 14 amino acids long. The CDR3 loop reads CASGLAISTDTQYF. The CDR3 DNA is TGTGCCAGCGGGCTAGCTATTAGCACAGATACGCAGTATTTT.

This clone was picked up one time. The rearrangement links TRBV7-3 to TRBJ2-5, with 16 positions matching TRBD2. The CDR3 covers 17 residues. V shed 5 bases, J shed 5 bases, and the junction held 8 bases outside the gene matches. Germline V gene lookup returns CDR1 SGHTA and CDR2 FQGTGA. The CDR3 sequence: CASSAGTSGRAVETQYF. CDR3 bases: TGTGCCAGCAGCGCGGGGACTAGCGGGAGGGCCGTGGAGACCCAGTACTTC.

This clone was observed a handful of times. The rearrangement joins TRBV10-2 to TRBJ1-6; maybe TRBD1 (5 bases). The CDR3 has 12 amino acids. V lost 7 bases to trimming and J lost 9 bases, with 10 bases between them. The V gene's germline CDR1 is WSHSY and CDR2 SAAADI. The CDR3 protein is CASTTRASPLHF. Here the CDR3 DNA reads TGCGCCAGCACCACCAGGGCTTCACCCCTCCACTTT.

This clone occurred a few times. The chain carries TRBV30 and TRBJ1-1, with no clear D. CDR1 and CDR2 from the germline V gene are GTSNPN and SVGIG (reference sequence). With 0 bases removed from V and 0 bases from J, the gap between germline ends came to 5 bases. The length of the CDR3 is 13 residues. The DNA for the CDR3 is TGTGCCTGGAGTGTACACCTGAACACTGAAGCTTTCTTT. Its protein is CAWSVHLNTEAFF.

The chain combines TRBV4-3 with TRBJ1-6; a possible D gene is TRBD1 (6 bases). This CDR3 has 15 amino acids. V lost 5 bases and J 7 bases, leaving 15 bases between the germline ends. Germline V gene data show CDR1 as LGHNA and CDR2 as YSLEER. The CDR3 DNA is TGCGCCAGCAGCGCCCGGCAGGGGTTAAATTCACCCCTCCACTTT. This encodes CASSARQGLNSPLHF.

This sequence joins TRBV10-1 and TRBJ2-1; maybe TRBD2 (6 bases). Trimming removed 0 bases at V and 2 bases at J, with 23 bases between. Germline CDR1 and CDR2: WNHNN and SYGVQD (reference sequence). This CDR3 has 20 residues. In nucleotides, the CDR3 is TGCGCCAGCAGTGAGTCCGGGACCTTCTACGCGGGAAAAACCTACAATGAGCAGTTCTTC. Residues: CASSESGTFYAGKTYNEQFF.

The chain links TRBV10-3 to TRBJ1-5, with D perhaps TRBD1 (5 bases). V was shortened by 0 bases and J by 3 bases, with 15 bases between the two germline ends. CDR1 is ENHRY and CDR2 is SYGVKD in the germline V gene. The CDR3 has 17 residues. The CDR3 is CAISESGAAGFNQPQHF. CDR3 coding DNA: TGTGCCATCAGTGAGTCCGGGGCGGCCGGTTTCAATCAGCCCCAGCATTTT.

V is TRBV27 and J is TRBJ1-2; D is perhaps TRBD1 (6 bases). The CDR3 has 14 residues. Germline V gene data show CDR1 as MNHEY and CDR2 as SMNVEV (reference sequence). Trimming cost V 5 bases and J 8 bases, with 18 bases left between them. The CDR3 protein is CASSPRTDSMGYTF. The CDR3 bases are TGTGCCAGCAGTCCTCGGACAGACAGTATGGGCTACACCTTC.

V usage is TRBV7-2 and J usage is TRBJ1-6; tentatively, D is TRBD1 (5 bases). This CDR3 is 15 amino acids long. Trimming removed 4 bases at V and 6 bases at J, with 13 bases between. The V gene's germline CDR1 is SGHTA and CDR2 FQGNSA. CDR3 region: CASSSSRGPNSPLHF. The CDR3 nucleotides read TGTGCCAGCAGCTCCTCTAGGGGCCCTAATTCACCCCTCCACTTT.

CDR3 sequence (DNA): TGTGCCATCCACTACCTAGCGGGCTCCCCCCACCAAGAGACCCAGTACTTC. It codes for CAIHYLAGSPHQETQYF. The chain recombines TRBV5-4 with TRBJ2-5; TRBD2 agrees at 8 bases. The CDR3 covers 17 residues. Germline V CDR1 and CDR2: SGHNT, YYREEE (reference sequence). The ends lost 9 bases at V and 0 bases at J; junction bases unmatched: 16.

The V call is TRBV30, the J call TRBJ1-2, with unresolved D. Germline V CDR1 and CDR2: GTSNPN, SVGIG (reference sequence). The CDR3 is 11 residues long. V lost 2 bases to trimming and J lost 4 bases, with 5 bases between them. The CDR3 sequence: CAWSTVYGYTF. The DNA of the CDR3 is TGTGCCTGGAGTACGGTCTATGGCTACACCTTC.

The V call is TRBV7-6, the J call TRBJ2-1; TRBD1 aligns across 10 bases. CDR3 size: 15 residues. Germline V gene lookup returns CDR1 SGHVS and CDR2 FNYEAQ. Trimming cost V 5 bases and J 7 bases; bases outside gene matches: 8. CDR3 coding DNA: TGTGCCAGCAGCCCCTTACCGGGACAGGGGAATGAGCAGTTCTTC. This gives the protein CASSPLPGQGNEQFF.

V is TRBV19 and J is TRBJ2-3; D is ambiguous. V lost 5 bases, J lost 2 bases, and 11 bases lay in between. Germline CDR1 and CDR2: LNHDA and SQIVND (reference sequence). The CDR3 spans 14 residues. The CDR3 DNA sequence: TGTGCCAGTAGTGAACAGTCGTACACAGATACGCAGTATTTT. It translates to CASSEQSYTDTQYF.

The chain combines TRBV28 with TRBJ1-1; 9 bases match TRBD1. The CDR3 has 15 residues. Per germline, CDR1 MDHEN and CDR2 SYDVKM. After removal of 7 bases from V and 0 bases from J, the junction contained 6 bases not matched to a gene. The CDR3 DNA follows: TGTGCCAGCACTAGGACAGGGGAAATGAACACTGAAGCTTTCTTT. Translation: CASTRTGEMNTEAFF.

The chain has TRBV6-1 and TRBJ2-1; 8 positions agree with TRBD2. This CDR3 region has 15 residues. Trimming removed 6 bases from V and 2 bases from J; junction bases left unmatched: 6. CDR1 MNHNS and CDR2 SASEGT come from the germline V gene. CDR3 protein: CASSPTSDPYNEQFF. In DNA form, the CDR3 reads TGTGCCAGCAGCCCGACTAGCGACCCCTACAATGAGCAGTTCTTC.

This clone has just a few counts. The junction departs from the called germline gene at one end, perhaps through a read error. V gene TRBV6-1 combines with J gene TRBJ1-2; TRBD1 is a possible D gene (6 bases). Germline values: CDR1 MNHNS, CDR2 SASEGT. The CDR3 runs to 10 residues. CDR3 sequence reads: CASVRQAADF. The DNA for the CDR3 is TGTGCCAGCGTCCGACAGGCCGCAGACTTC.

The chain links TRBV10-2 to TRBJ2-3; the match to TRBD2 covers 7 bases. The CDR3 sequence is 19 residues long. The germline CDR1 and CDR2 sequences are WSHSY and SAAADI. After removal of 6 bases from V and 0 bases from J, the junction contained 18 bases not matched to a gene. The CDR3 loop is CASSLSPSWSSGSTDTQYF. The CDR3 DNA is TGCGCCAGCAGCCTCTCCCCCAGTTGGTCTAGCGGAAGCACAGATACGCAGTATTTT.

This clone was detected a few times. V and J are TRBV6-1 and TRBJ2-7; D ambiguous. V gave up 3 bases and J gave up 3 bases, with 15 bases separating them. CDR3 size: 15 residues. Germline lookup yields CDR1 MNHNS and CDR2 SASEGT. The chain's CDR3 is CASSEGYIGIYEQYF. The CDR3 bases are TGTGCCAGCAGTGAGGGGTATATAGGCATCTACGAGCAGTACTTC.

V usage is TRBV7-9 and J usage is TRBJ2-3; a possible D gene is TRBD2 (5 bases). Trimming cost V 4 bases and J 2 bases, with 10 bases left between them. Germline-derived CDR1 and CDR2 are SEHNR and FQNEAQ (reference sequence). There are 14 residues in the CDR3. CDR3 in DNA: TGTGCCAGCAGCTCTGGCGGGTACACAGATACGCAGTATTTT. Protein sequence: CASSSGGYTDTQYF. Filled out from reference TRBV7-9 and TRBJ2-3, the complete variable domain reads DTGVSQNPRHKITKRGQNVTFRCDPISEHNRLYWYRQTLGQGPEFLTYFQNEAQLEKSRLLSDRFSAERPKGSFSTLEIQRTEQGDSAMYLCASSSGGYTDTQYFGPGTRLTVL.

This rearrangement joins TRBV15 to TRBJ2-1; 7 nucleotides agree with TRBD2. The ends lost 0 bases at V and 1 base at J; junction bases unmatched: 3. Germline lookup yields CDR1 LNHNV and CDR2 YYDKDF (reference sequence). CDR3 size: 16 residues. This chain's CDR3 is CATSRDLGGSYNEQFF. DNA of the CDR3: TGTGCCACCAGCAGAGATCTGGGGGGGTCCTACAATGAGCAGTTCTTC.

The V call is TRBV6-6, the J call TRBJ1-2; 10 nucleotides align to TRBD1. The CDR3 is made up of 13 amino acids. Per the germline V gene, CDR1 is MNHNY and CDR2 is SVGAGI (reference sequence). The V segment lost 6 bases and the J segment 6 bases; nucleotides outside the gene matches: 4. The CDR3 DNA reads as TGTGCCAGCAGCTCCGGGACAGGGGATGGCTACACCTTC. The encoded protein is CASSSGTGDGYTF.

The chain employs TRBV7-2 and TRBJ1-1; D remains ambiguous. CDR3 length: 13 residues. CDR1 and CDR2 (germline): SGHTA, FQGNSA. V shed 5 bases and J shed 3 bases, with 10 bases lying between them. The CDR3, as DNA: TGTGCCAGCAGCCGTAGGGCTGACACTGAAGCTTTCTTT. This sequence encodes CASSRRADTEAFF.

The chain couples TRBV2 to TRBJ2-7, with D maybe TRBD2 (5 bases). CDR3 length equals 14 residues. Germline CDR1 and CDR2: SNHLY and FYNNEI. V lost 4 bases to trimming and J lost 3 bases, with 13 bases between them. CDR3 DNA: TGTGCCAGCAGTGTTTCACTAGGCCGCTACGAGCAGTACTTC. It is translated as CASSVSLGRYEQYF.